A selection of T cell receptor beta chains follows, all from one sample in a study of cytomegalovirus exposure and HLA in healthy donors. Assay used: immunoSEQ multiplex PCR; TCRdb lists only in-frame clones, some missing. The sample carries roughly 150,000 clones, approximately 79% recorded once. Input material: PBMCs. The receptors shown here come from a woman aged 30 to 39 in good health and CMV-seronegative. The CDR3 runs from the conserved cysteine through the conserved F or W. A D gene is named only where the DNA matches it firmly. A clone size is listed for some rows: how often the clone was seen (once, few, many), or a class if it is expanded.

CASSAPGAGNTIYF TGTGCCAGCAGCGCTCCAGGGGCTGGAAACACCATATATTTT . TRBV7-6 few TRBJ1-3
CASSSAGVQPQHF TGTGCCAGCAGCTCGGCAGGGGTTCAGCCCCAGCATTTT . TRBV13 . TRBJ1-5
CASSLYSGDTEAFF TGTGCCAGCTCACTTTATTCAGGGGACACTGAAGCTTTCTTT . TRBV18 once TRBJ1-1
CASSGKTYRGGQETQYF TGTGCCAGCAGCGGAAAAACCTACCGGGGGGGACAAGAGACCCAGTACTTC TRBD2 TRBV7-9 . TRBJ2-5
CASSYSGGAYEQFF TGCGCCAGCAGCTATAGCGGGGGGGCCTATGAGCAGTTCTTC TRBD2 TRBV5-1 . TRBJ2-1
CASTPLGRGYNEQFF TGTGCCAGTACCCCTCTGGGCAGGGGATACAATGAGCAGTTCTTC . TRBV19 . TRBJ2-1
CSVVGGRYGYTF TGCAGCGTTGTCGGGGGAAGGTATGGCTACACCTTC . TRBV29-1 . TRBJ1-2
CASSQEAILAANTGELFF TGCGCCAGCAGCCAAGAAGCCATTCTAGCGGCGAACACCGGGGAGCTGTTTTTT TRBD2 TRBV4-3 . TRBJ2-2
CAWSGGQGYGYTF TGTGCCTGGAGTGGAGGACAGGGCTATGGCTACACCTTC TRBD1 TRBV30 . TRBJ1-2
CAISEGGSAEAFF TGTGCCATCAGTGAGGGGGGGAGCGCTGAAGCTTTCTTT . TRBV10-3 . TRBJ1-1
CASSQPRQGEAEAFF TGCGCCAGCAGCCAACCAAGACAGGGAGAGGCTGAAGCTTTCTTT TRBD1 TRBV4-1 . TRBJ1-1
CASSLSWTGNTEAFF TGTGCCAGCAGCTTGTCTTGGACAGGGAACACTGAAGCTTTCTTT TRBD1 TRBV5-8 . TRBJ1-1
CASSYKWDSAGKLFF TGTGCCAGCAGTTATAAATGGGACTCGGCTGGAAAACTGTTTTTT . TRBV6-5 once TRBJ1-4
CASSLDVYRESRSGNTIYF TGTGCCAGCAGCTTAGACGTCTACCGGGAGTCCAGATCTGGAAACACCATATATTTT . TRBV7-8 . TRBJ1-3
CASTLSTRDYTEAFF TGTGCCAGCACCTTATCGACGCGGGATTATACTGAAGCTTTCTTT . TRBV5-6 . TRBJ1-1
CASSLSRHEQYF TGTGCCAGCAGCTTATCCCGTCACGAGCAGTACTTC . TRBV7-2 . TRBJ2-7
CASSSLGLAGNTDTQYF TGTGCCAGCAGTTCCCTCGGACTAGCGGGGAACACAGATACGCAGTATTTT TRBD2 TRBV27 . TRBJ2-3
CASSPELAGETQYF TGTGCCAGCTCACCAGAACTAGCTGGAGAGACCCAGTACTTC . TRBV18 few TRBJ2-5
CASSLAGTAHYGYTF TGTGCCAGCAGCTTAGCCGGGACAGCACACTATGGCTACACCTTC TRBD1 TRBV7-9 . TRBJ1-2
CASSSTSTDTQYF TGTGCCAGCAGCTCCACTAGCACAGATACGCAGTATTTT . TRBV5-4 few TRBJ2-3